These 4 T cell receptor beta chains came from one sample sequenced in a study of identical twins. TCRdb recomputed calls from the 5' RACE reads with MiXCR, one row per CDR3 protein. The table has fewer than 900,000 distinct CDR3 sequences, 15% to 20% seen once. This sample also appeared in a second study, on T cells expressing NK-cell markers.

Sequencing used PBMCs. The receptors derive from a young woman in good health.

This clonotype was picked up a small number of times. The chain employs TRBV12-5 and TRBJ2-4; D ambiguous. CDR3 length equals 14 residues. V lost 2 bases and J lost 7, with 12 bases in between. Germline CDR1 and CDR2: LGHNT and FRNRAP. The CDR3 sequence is CASGLWTSPNIQYF. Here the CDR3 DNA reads TGTGCTAGTGGTTTGTGGACCTCTCCGAACATTCAGTACTTC.

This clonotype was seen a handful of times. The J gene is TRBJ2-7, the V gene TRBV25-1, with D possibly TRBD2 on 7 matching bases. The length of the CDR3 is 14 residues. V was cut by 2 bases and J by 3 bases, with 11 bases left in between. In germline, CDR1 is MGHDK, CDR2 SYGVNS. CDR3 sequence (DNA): TGTGCCAGCAGTGAAAGGGGGGGCAGCTACGAGCAGTACTTC. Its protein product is CASSERGGSYEQYF.

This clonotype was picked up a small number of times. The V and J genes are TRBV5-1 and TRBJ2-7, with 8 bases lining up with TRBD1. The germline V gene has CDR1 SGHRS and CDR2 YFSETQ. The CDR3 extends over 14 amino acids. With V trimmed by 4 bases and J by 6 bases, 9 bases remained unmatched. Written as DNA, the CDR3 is TGCGCCAGCAGCCACTCTGGACAGGGAACCGAGCAGTACTTC. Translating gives CASSHSGQGTEQYF. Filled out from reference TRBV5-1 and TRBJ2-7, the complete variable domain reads KAGVTQTPRYLIKTRGQQVTLSCSPISGHRSVSWYQQTPGQGLQFLFEYFSETQRNKGNFPGRFSGRQFSNSRSEMNVSTLELGDSALYLCASSHSGQGTEQYFGPGTRLTVT.

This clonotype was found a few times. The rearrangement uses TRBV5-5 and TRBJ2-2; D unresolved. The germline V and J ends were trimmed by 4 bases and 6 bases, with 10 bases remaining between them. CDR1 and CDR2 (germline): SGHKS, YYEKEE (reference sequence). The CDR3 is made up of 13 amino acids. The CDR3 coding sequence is TGTGCCAGCAGCCGCGACCGTCCCGGGGAGCTGTTTTTT. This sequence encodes CASSRDRPGELFF.